The rows below give T cell receptor beta chains drawn from one sample of a study of cytomegalovirus exposure and HLA in healthy donors. The protocol was immunoSEQ multiplex PCR, while the TCRdb copy is restricted to in-frame clones and leaves out a portion. The sample lists some 120,000 clones; roughly 78% were seen once. Sequenced: PBMCs. Every receptor here comes from a man in his thirties or forties in good health and CMV-seronegative. CDR3s include the opening cysteine and the closing phenylalanine or tryptophan. A D gene is named only where the DNA matches it firmly. Not all rows give a size; the values are once, few, many and, for expanded clones, a class.

d_call	v_call	clone_size	j_call	cdr3_nt	cdr3_aa
TRBD1	TRBV5-1	NA	TRBJ2-7	TGCGCCAGCAGCCTGGGACAGGGGGTTGCTAGCTCCTACGAGCAGTACTTC	CASSLGQGVASSYEQYF
NA	TRBV18	few	TRBJ1-1	TGTGCCAGCTCACCATACGAGGGCCCAGACACTGAAGCTTTCTTT	CASSPYEGPDTEAFF
NA	TRBV30	NA	TRBJ1-1	TGTGCCTGGACGGGGGTCGCCCCTGAAGCTTTCTTT	CAWTGVAPEAFF
TRBD2	TRBV5-4	NA	TRBJ2-2	TGTGCCAGCAGCTTGGATCCTAGCGGGGGGGCGGCCGGGGAGCTGTTTTTT	CASSLDPSGGAAGELFF
NA	TRBV29-1	NA	TRBJ2-7	TGCAGCGTTGAAGTGGGGCGTCGGGAGCAGTACTTC	CSVEVGRREQYF
TRBD1	TRBV28	NA	TRBJ1-5	TGTGCCAGCAGAATACAGGGGGGCAATCAGCCCCAGCATTTT	CASRIQGGNQPQHF
NA	TRBV7-9	NA	TRBJ2-7	TGTTCCAGCAGCCCTCCGACAGAGCCATACGAGCAGTACTTC	CSSSPPTEPYEQYF
TRBD2	TRBV4-1	NA	TRBJ2-4	TGCGCCAGCAGCCAAGATCCTAGCGGGGGACCGGCCAAAAACATTCAGTACTTC	CASSQDPSGGPAKNIQYF
NA	TRBV4-2	NA	TRBJ2-5	TGTGCCAGCAGCCAAGAGCACGCGGGGGCGATAGAGACCCAGTACTTC	CASSQEHAGAIETQYF
NA	TRBV5-1	NA	TRBJ2-2	TGCGCCAGCAGCTTGGTGCCCCAGACACCGGCGGAGCTGTTTTTT	CASSLVPQTPAELFF
NA	TRBV19	NA	TRBJ2-1	TGTGCCACTCAGGGGCGGGGACAGAGTTACAATGAGCAGTTCTTC	CATQGRGQSYNEQFF
TRBD2	TRBV6-1	few	TRBJ2-7	TGTGCCAGCAGTTTTCATGCGGGAGCCTACGAGCAGTACTTC	CASSFHAGAYEQYF
NA	TRBV4-1	NA	TRBJ1-4	TGCGCCAGCAGCCGGGCGGGACTCGTCACAACTAATGAAAAACTGTTTTTT	CASSRAGLVTTNEKLFF
TRBD1	TRBV7-9	few	TRBJ2-7	TGTGCCAGCAGCATTGGACAGGGAGGACACTACGAGCAGTACTTC	CASSIGQGGHYEQYF
TRBD1	TRBV4-3	NA	TRBJ2-2	TGCGCCAGCAGCCATGGCACAGGGGATGGCACCGGGGAGCTGTTTTTT	CASSHGTGDGTGELFF
TRBD2	TRBV11-3	NA	TRBJ2-3	TGTGCCAGCAGCCCCTTTGGAGCGGGGTCAGATACGCAGTATTTT	CASSPFGAGSDTQYF
TRBD1	TRBV19	NA	TRBJ1-1	TGTGCCAGTAGTGGATATGGAGGGGGCATGAGGACTGAAGCTTTCTTT	CASSGYGGGMRTEAFF
NA	TRBV7-8	NA	TRBJ2-7	TGTGCCAGCAGCCAGGGGCCGGCCTACGAGCAGTACTTC	CASSQGPAYEQYF
NA	TRBV14	NA	TRBJ1-4	TGTGCCAGCAGCCCAAGGGGAAATCGGGAAAAACTGTTTTTT	CASSPRGNREKLFF
TRBD1	TRBV18	NA	TRBJ2-1	TGTGCCAGCTCACCTATCCCAGGGGGCGCGAGCAATGAGCAGTTCTTC	CASSPIPGGASNEQFF
NA	TRBV5-4	NA	TRBJ1-2	TGTGCCAGCAGCTTGTTCGGTGGCTACACCTTC	CASSLFGGYTF
NA	TRBV7-3	NA	TRBJ1-1	TGTGCCAGCAGCTTAATGGGGGGGGTGGACACTGAAGCTTTCTTT	CASSLMGGVDTEAFF
NA	TRBV4-3	NA	TRBJ2-7	TGCGCCAGCAGCCAGGACTCGCACTTTGAAGAGCGTTACGAGCAGTACTTC	CASSQDSHFEERYEQYF
NA	TRBV11-2	NA	TRBJ2-5	TGTGCCAGCAGCTACCTAGACCCTGTCGCGCGGGAGACCCAGTACTTC	CASSYLDPVARETQYF
NA	TRBV28	NA	TRBJ2-1	TGTGCCAGCAGAGAAGGTGTCAGGTCCACCTTGTACAATGAGCAGTTCTTC	CASREGVRSTLYNEQFF
TRBD1	TRBV30	NA	TRBJ1-5	TGTGCCTGGAGTGTACAGAACAGGGGGCGCGGGAGGAGCAATCAGCCCCAGCATTTT	CAWSVQNRGRGRSNQPQHF
TRBD2	TRBV6-5	NA	TRBJ2-3	TGTGCCAGCAGGGTAGCGGGGGAGGGCACAGATACGCAGTATTTT	CASRVAGEGTDTQYF